A selection of T cell receptor beta chains follows, all from one sample in a study of cytomegalovirus exposure and HLA in healthy donors. Sequencing was performed with immunoSEQ multiplex PCR; in TCRdb, only in-frame clones are kept and a portion is missing. The table records approximately 100,000 clones, approximately 94% of them present only once. The sequencing input was PBMCs. Receptors originate from a woman aged 25 to 39 in good health and CMV-seropositive. Both conserved end residues are part of each CDR3. A D gene is named only where the DNA matches it firmly. Size is omitted from some rows. Given values are once, few, many or a class for expanded clones.

J | V | size | D | DNA | CDR3
TRBJ1-2 | TRBV6-1 | once | - | TGTGCCAGCAGTGAATCTTACTATGGCTACACCTTC | CASSESYYGYTF
TRBJ2-7 | TRBV6-6 | - | - | TGTGCCAGCAGGGATGCGGCTGACTACGAGCAGTACTTC | CASRDAADYEQYF
TRBJ2-1 | TRBV30 | - | - | TGTGCCTGGAGTGTGGGCCACGGGGTAGGGGAGCAGTTCTTC | CAWSVGHGVGEQFF
TRBJ2-7 | TRBV6-5 | once | TRBD1 | TGTGCCAGCAGCGAGACGACAGGGGTTAACTACGAGCAGTACTTC | CASSETTGVNYEQYF
TRBJ2-1 | TRBV6-5 | - | - | TGTGCCAGCAGTTTAACTCGAAGCTCCTACAATGAGCAGTTCTTC | CASSLTRSSYNEQFF
TRBJ1-4 | TRBV5-6 | - | - | TGTGCCAGCAGCTTGACAGGATACGAAAAACTGTTTTTT | CASSLTGYEKLFF
TRBJ2-7 | TRBV7-2 | - | TRBD2 | TGTGCCAGCAGCGTGAGAACCGGGACTAGCGGGAAACCCTACGAGCAGTACTTC | CASSVRTGTSGKPYEQYF
TRBJ2-1 | TRBV11-2 | - | - | TGTGCCAGCAGCTTAGTCGGTCAATCCTACAATGAGCAGTTCTTC | CASSLVGQSYNEQFF
TRBJ1-5 | TRBV28 | - | - | TGTGCCAGCAGTAACAGGGTGCAGCCCCAGCATTTT | CASSNRVQPQHF
TRBJ2-7 | TRBV4-3 | - | - | TGCGCCAGCAGCCATAACTCTGATGGGCTCTACGAGCAGTACTTC | CASSHNSDGLYEQYF
TRBJ2-1 | TRBV4-3 | - | - | TGCGCCAGCAGCCAAGGCGGCGGGCGGTACAATGAGCAGTTCTTC | CASSQGGGRYNEQFF
TRBJ2-5 | TRBV28 | once | - | TGTGCCAGCAGTTTTAGAGAGACCCAGTACTTC | CASSFRETQYF
TRBJ2-1 | TRBV18 | - | TRBD2 | TGTGCCAGCTCACCAAACGGGACTAGCGGGATAAGGGGGAGAACGCAGTTCTTC | CASSPNGTSGIRGRTQFF
TRBJ2-5 | TRBV7-9 | - | - | TGTGCCAGCAGCATAGGGACACCGCAAGAGACCCAGTACTTC | CASSIGTPQETQYF
TRBJ2-2 | TRBV30 | few | TRBD1 | TGTGCCTGGAGTGGCCACCTACAGGGGGCCCAGGGGACCGGGGAGCTGTTTTTT | CAWSGHLQGAQGTGELFF
TRBJ2-1 | TRBV5-1 | - | TRBD2 | TGCGCCAGCAGCTCCCTAGCGGGCACCTACAATGAGCAGTTCTTC | CASSSLAGTYNEQFF
TRBJ2-2 | TRBV5-4 | - | TRBD1 | TGTGCCAGCAGCTCCGGACAGGGGGCGGGGGCCGGGGAGCTGTTTTTT | CASSSGQGAGAGELFF
TRBJ2-3 | TRBV5-1 | - | - | TGCGCCAGCAGCTTCGGGGGAGTATCAGATACGCAGTATTTT | CASSFGGVSDTQYF
TRBJ2-7 | TRBV10-1 | - | TRBD2 | TGCGCCAGCAGCGCGGGACTAGCGAACGAGCAGTACTTC | CASSAGLANEQYF
TRBJ2-1 | TRBV5-4 | few | TRBD2 | TGTGCCAGCAGCTTGACTAGCGGGAGGCACAATGAGCAGTTCTTC | CASSLTSGRHNEQFF
TRBJ1-1 | TRBV28 | - | - | TGTGCCAGCATCTCACACGCGGGCCTAATGAACACTGAAGCTTTCTTT | CASISHAGLMNTEAFF
TRBJ1-2 | TRBV7-2 | - | - | TGTGCCAGCAGCTTAGCCCCACGCCTATCCTATGGCTACACCTTC | CASSLAPRLSYGYTF
TRBJ1-4 | TRBV7-2 | - | - | TGTGCCAGCAGCCCCCGGGACGGGGGTAAACTGTTTTTT | CASSPRDGGKLFF
TRBJ1-3 | TRBV29-1 | - | TRBD1 | TGCAGCGTTGCACAGGGGACTGGAAACACCATATATTTT | CSVAQGTGNTIYF
TRBJ1-4 | TRBV13 | - | TRBD1 | TGTGCCAGCAGCTTAGAACCGGGACAGGGCGGCGGTCCAAGTACTAATGAAAAACTGTTTTTT | CASSLEPGQGGGPSTNEKLFF
TRBJ2-7 | TRBV27 | - | TRBD2 | TGTGCCAGCAGTTTATTTTTTTCTAGGGCTAGCGGGAGGGCGGTACACGAGCAGTACTTC | CASSLFFSRASGRAVHEQYF
TRBJ2-3 | TRBV27 | - | - | TGTGCCAGCAGAAAACTAGGCCCCTCCACAGATACGCAGTATTTT | CASRKLGPSTDTQYF
TRBJ1-1 | TRBV7-9 | - | TRBD1 | TGTGCCAGCAGCTGGGGGACAGTGAACACTGAAGCTTTCTTT | CASSWGTVNTEAFF
TRBJ2-7 | TRBV6-1 | - | TRBD2 | TGTGCCAGCACCGGAAAGAGCGGGAGCTCCTACGAGCAGTACTTC | CASTGKSGSSYEQYF
TRBJ2-5 | TRBV28 | - | TRBD2 | TGTGCCAGCAGTACTAGCGGGTACCAAGAGACCCAGTACTTC | CASSTSGYQETQYF
TRBJ1-1 | TRBV28 | - | - | TGTGCCAGCAGCCCACAGGCTAGGATTGTGAACACTGAAGCTTTCTTT | CASSPQARIVNTEAFF
TRBJ2-1 | TRBV7-2 | - | TRBD1 | TGTGCCAGCAGCTCTTGGACAGGAACATACAATGAGCAGTTCTTC | CASSSWTGTYNEQFF
TRBJ2-1 | TRBV4-1 | - | - | TGCGCCAGCAGCCGAAGGGGATGGCCACCGGGCGGTGAGCAGTTCTTC | CASSRRGWPPGGEQFF
TRBJ2-7 | TRBV30 | - | - | TGTGCCTGGAGTGCCCGAGGTAACTTCCCCTCCGAGCAGTACTTC | CAWSARGNFPSEQYF
TRBJ2-5 | TRBV6-5 | - | - | TGTGCCAGCAGTTACTTAAGAGGTGGTGTCGGGGAGACCCAGTACTTC | CASSYLRGGVGETQYF
TRBJ1-2 | TRBV19 | - | - | TGTGCCAGTAGTATAATTGGGCAGTCCCACCTCTATGGCTACACCTTC | CASSIIGQSHLYGYTF
TRBJ2-3 | TRBV19 | - | - | TGTGCCAGTAGTCGACTGAGCACAGATACGCAGTATTTT | CASSRLSTDTQYF